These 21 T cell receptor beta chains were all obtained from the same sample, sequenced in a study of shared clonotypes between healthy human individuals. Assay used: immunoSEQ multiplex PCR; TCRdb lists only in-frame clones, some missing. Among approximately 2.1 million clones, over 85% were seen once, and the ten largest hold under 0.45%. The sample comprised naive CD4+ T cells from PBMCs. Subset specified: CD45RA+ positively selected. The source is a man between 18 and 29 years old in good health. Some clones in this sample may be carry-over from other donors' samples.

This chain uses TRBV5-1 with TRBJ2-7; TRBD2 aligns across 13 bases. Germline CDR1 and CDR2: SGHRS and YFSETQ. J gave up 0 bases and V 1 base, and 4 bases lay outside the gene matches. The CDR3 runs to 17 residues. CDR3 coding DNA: TGCGCCAGCAGCTTGTGGACTAGCGGGAGCCACTCCTACGAGCAGTACTTC. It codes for CASSLWTSGSHSYEQYF.

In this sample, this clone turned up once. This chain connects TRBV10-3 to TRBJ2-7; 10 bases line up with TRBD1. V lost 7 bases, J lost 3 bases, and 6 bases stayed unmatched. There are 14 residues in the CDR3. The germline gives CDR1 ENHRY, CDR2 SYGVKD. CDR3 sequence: CAINSGTGVYEQYF. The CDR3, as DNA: TGTGCCATCAACTCGGGGACAGGGGTCTACGAGCAGTACTTC.

The CDR3 loop reads CASSLGSSSNYGYTF. The CDR3, as DNA: TGCGCCAGCAGCCTTGGGTCCTCTTCTAACTATGGCTACACCTTC. The chain has TRBV5-1 and TRBJ1-2; D is unclear. Germline CDR1 SGHRS, CDR2 YFSETQ. The V and J ends lost 4 bases and 0 bases respectively, with 13 bases between them. The CDR3 covers 15 residues.

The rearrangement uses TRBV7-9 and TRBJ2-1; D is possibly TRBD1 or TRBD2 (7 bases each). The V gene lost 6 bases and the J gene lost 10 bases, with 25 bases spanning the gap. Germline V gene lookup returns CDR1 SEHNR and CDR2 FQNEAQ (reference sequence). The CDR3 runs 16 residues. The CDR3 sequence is CASRPPGGGRVLEQFF. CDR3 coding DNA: TGTGCCAGCAGACCCCCAGGGGGGGGGAGGGTCCTCGAGCAGTTCTTC.

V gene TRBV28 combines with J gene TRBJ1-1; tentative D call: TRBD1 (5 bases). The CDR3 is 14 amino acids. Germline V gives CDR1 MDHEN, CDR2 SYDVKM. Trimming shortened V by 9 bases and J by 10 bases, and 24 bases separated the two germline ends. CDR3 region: CASSLGGMGGIAFF. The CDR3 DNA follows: TGTGCCAGTAGCCTTGGTGGAATGGGGGGGATAGCTTTCTTT.

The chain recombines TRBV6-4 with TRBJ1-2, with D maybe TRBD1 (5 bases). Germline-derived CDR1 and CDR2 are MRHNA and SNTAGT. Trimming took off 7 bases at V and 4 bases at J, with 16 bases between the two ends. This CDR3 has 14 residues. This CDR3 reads CASKNQPGTYGYTF. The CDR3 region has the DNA TGTGCCAGCAAGAACCAGCCAGGGACCTATGGCTACACCTTC.

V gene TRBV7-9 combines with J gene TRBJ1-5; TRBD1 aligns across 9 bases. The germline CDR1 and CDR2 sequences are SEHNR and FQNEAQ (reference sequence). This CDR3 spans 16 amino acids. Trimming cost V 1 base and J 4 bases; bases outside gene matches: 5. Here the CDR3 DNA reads TGTGCCAGCAGCTTAGGGGCCGGGACAGGGAATCAGCCCCAGCATTTT. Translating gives CASSLGAGTGNQPQHF.

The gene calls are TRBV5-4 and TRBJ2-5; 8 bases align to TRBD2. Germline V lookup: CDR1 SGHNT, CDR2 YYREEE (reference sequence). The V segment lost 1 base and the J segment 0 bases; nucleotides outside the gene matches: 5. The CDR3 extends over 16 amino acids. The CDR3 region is CASSLLGGGYQETQYF. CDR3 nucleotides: TGTGCCAGCAGCTTGTTGGGCGGGGGGTACCAAGAGACCCAGTACTTC.

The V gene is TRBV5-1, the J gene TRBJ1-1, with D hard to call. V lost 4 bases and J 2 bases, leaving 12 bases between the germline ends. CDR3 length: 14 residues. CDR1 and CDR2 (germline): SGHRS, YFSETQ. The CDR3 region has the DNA TGCGCCAGCAGCCCCCAGCCCTTTAACACTGAAGCTTTCTTT. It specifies CASSPQPFNTEAFF.

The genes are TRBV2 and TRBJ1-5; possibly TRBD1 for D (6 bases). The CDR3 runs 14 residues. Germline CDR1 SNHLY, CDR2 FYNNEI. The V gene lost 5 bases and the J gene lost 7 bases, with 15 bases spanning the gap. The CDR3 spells CASSLTGRGQPQHF. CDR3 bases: TGTGCCAGCAGTTTAACAGGGAGGGGACAGCCCCAGCATTTT.

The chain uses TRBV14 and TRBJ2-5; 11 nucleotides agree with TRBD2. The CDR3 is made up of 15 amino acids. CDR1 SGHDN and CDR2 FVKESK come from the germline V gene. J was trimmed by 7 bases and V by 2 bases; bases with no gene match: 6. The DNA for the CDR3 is TGTGCCAGCAGCCAAAGGCTAGCGGGAGGAAGGACCCAGTACTTC. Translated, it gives CASSQRLAGGRTQYF. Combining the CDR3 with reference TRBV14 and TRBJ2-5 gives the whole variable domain EAGVTQFPSHSVIEKGQTVTLRCDPISGHDNLYWYRRVMGKEIKFLLHFVKESKQDESGMPNNRFLAERTGGTYSTLKVQPAELEDSGVYFCASSQRLAGGRTQYFGPGTRLLVL.

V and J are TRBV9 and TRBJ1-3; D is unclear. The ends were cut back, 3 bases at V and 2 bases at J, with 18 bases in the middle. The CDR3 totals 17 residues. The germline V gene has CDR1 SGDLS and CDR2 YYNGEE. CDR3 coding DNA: TGTGCCAGCAGCGCCCGAAGCTGGCTTTCGGCTGGAAACACCATATATTTT. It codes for CASSARSWLSAGNTIYF. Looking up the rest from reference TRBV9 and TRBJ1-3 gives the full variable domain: DSGVTQTPKHLITATGQRVTLRCSPRSGDLSVYWYQQSLDQGLQFLIQYYNGEERAKGNILERFSAQQFPDLHSELNLSSLELGDSALYFCASSARSWLSAGNTIYFGEGSWLTVV.

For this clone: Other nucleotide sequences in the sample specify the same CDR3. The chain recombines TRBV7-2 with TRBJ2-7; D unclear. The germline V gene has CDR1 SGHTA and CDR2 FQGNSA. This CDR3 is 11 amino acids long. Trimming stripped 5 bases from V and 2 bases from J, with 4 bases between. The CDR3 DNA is TGTGCCAGCAGCCGCACCTACGAGCAGTACTTC. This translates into CASSRTYEQYF. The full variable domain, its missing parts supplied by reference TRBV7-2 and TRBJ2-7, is GAGVSQSPSNKVTEKGKDVELRCDPISGHTALYWYRQSLGQGLEFLIYFQGNSAPDKSGLPSDRFSAERTGGSVSTLTIQRTQQEDSAVYLCASSRTYEQYFGPGTRLTVT.

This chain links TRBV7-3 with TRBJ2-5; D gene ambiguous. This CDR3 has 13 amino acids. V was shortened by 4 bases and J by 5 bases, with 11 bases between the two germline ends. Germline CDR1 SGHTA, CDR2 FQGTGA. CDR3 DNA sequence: TGTGCCAGCAGCTACAATGGTGGGGAGACCCAGTACTTC. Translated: CASSYNGGETQYF.

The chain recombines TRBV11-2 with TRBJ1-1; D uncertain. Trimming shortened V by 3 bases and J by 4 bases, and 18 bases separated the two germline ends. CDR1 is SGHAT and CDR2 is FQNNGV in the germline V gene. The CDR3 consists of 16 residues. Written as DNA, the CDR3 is TGTGCCAGCAGCTTCGGACGGCGAAGACCCCCCACTGAAGCTTTCTTT. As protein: CASSFGRRRPPTEAFF.

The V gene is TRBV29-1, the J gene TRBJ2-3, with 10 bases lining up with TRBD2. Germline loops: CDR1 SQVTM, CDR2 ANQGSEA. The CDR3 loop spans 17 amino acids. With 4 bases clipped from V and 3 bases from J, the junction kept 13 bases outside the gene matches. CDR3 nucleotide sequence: TGCAGCGTTGTAAGCAGGCTAGCGGGGGTAGGGACAGATACGCAGTATTTT. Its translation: CSVVSRLAGVGTDTQYF.

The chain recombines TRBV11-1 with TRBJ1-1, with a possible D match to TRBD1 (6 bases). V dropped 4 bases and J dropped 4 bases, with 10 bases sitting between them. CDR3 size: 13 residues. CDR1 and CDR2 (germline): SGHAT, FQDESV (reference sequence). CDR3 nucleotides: TGTGCCAGCAGCTACGGACAGTTCACTGAAGCTTTCTTT. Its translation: CASSYGQFTEAFF. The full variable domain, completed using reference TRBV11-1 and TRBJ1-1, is EAEVAQSPRYKITEKSQAVAFWCDPISGHATLYWYRQILGQGPELLVQFQDESVVDDSQLPKDRFSAERLKGVDSTLKIQPAELGDSAMYLCASSYGQFTEAFFGQGTRLTVV.

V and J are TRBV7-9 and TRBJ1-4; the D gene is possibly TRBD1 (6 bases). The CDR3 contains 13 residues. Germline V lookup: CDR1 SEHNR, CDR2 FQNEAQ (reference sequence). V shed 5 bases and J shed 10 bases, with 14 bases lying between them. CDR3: CASSNRDSGKLFF. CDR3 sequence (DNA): TGTGCCAGCAGCAACAGGGATTCGGGAAAACTGTTTTTT.

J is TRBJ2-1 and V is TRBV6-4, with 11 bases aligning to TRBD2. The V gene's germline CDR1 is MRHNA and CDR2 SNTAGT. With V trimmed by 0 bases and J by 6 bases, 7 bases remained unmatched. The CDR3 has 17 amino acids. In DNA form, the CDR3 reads TGTGCCAGCAGTGACTCGTTTAGCGGGAGGGCCTTCAATGAGCAGTTCTTC. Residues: CASSDSFSGRAFNEQFF.

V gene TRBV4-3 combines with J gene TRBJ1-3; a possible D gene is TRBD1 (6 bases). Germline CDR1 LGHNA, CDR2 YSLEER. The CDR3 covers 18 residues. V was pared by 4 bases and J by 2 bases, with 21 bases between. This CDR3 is CASSRQGSRGPPGNTIYF. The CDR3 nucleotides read TGCGCCAGCAGCCGGCAGGGGTCGCGGGGCCCCCCTGGAAACACCATATATTTT.

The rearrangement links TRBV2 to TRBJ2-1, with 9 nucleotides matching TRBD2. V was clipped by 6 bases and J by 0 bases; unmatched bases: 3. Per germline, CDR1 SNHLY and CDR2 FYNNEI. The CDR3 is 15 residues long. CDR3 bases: TGTGCCAGCAGCGTTAGCGGGAGCTCCTACAATGAGCAGTTCTTC. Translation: CASSVSGSSYNEQFF.